The 28 T cell receptor beta chains below all came from one sample that was sequenced in a study of cytomegalovirus exposure and HLA in healthy donors (dated by TCRdb to about 2017). Library generation was performed with the immunoSEQ multiplex PCR assay. For the multiplex PCR, a mixture combining 60 forward primers for TCR Vbeta segments and 13 reverse primers for TCR Jbeta segments was used. TCRdb stores this immuneACCESS table with in-frame sequences only. Part of the clones is absent; in the studies checked, under half of the shortfall reflects unresolved V genes, and no reason is known for the rest. The sample profile shows about 140,000 clones; about 84% of them were found once. Around 2.5% of the sample lies in the top ten. Sequencing used PBMCs. The origin of the receptors is a man aged 50-60 years in good health and CMV-seronegative.

The rearrangement links TRBV28 to TRBJ2-7; D remains ambiguous. In germline, CDR1 is MDHEN, CDR2 SYDVKM. The CDR3 runs 13 residues. V was cut by 3 bases and J by 3 bases, with 9 bases left in between. The CDR3 reads CASSFTAVYEQYF. Written as DNA, the CDR3 is TGTGCCAGCAGTTTCACTGCGGTCTACGAGCAGTACTTC.

The CDR3, as DNA: TGTGCCAGCAGCTTGGGAGTCGCGGGAAAGAGCAATGAGCAGTTCTTC. It translates to CASSLGVAGKSNEQFF. V is TRBV5-4 and J is TRBJ2-1; perhaps TRBD2 as D (6 bases). Per germline, CDR1 SGHNT and CDR2 YYREEE (reference sequence). Between the trimmed V and J ends, which lost 0 bases and 6 bases, there was a span of 16 bases. The CDR3 extends over 16 amino acids. Variable domain in full (rest from reference TRBV5-4 and TRBJ2-1): ETGVTQSPTHLIKTRGQQVTLRCSSQSGHNTVSWYQQALGQGPQFIFQYYREEENGRGNFPPRFSGLQFPNYSSELNVNALELDDSALYLCASSLGVAGKSNEQFFGPGTRLTVL.

This clone was observed once. The chain carries TRBV27 and TRBJ2-1, with TRBD2 matching 14 bases. Losses at the gene ends were 5 bases for V and 1 base for J; bases not matched to a gene: 7. Germline V gives CDR1 MNHEY, CDR2 SMNVEV (reference sequence). CDR3 length: 18 residues. The CDR3 reads CASSRGLAGVPSYNEQFF. In nucleotides, the CDR3 is TGTGCCAGCAGTCGGGGACTAGCGGGGGTACCTTCCTACAATGAGCAGTTCTTC.

The chain carries TRBV19 and TRBJ1-5; the match to TRBD1 covers 7 bases. The CDR3 length is 14 residues. In germline, CDR1 is LNHDA, CDR2 SQIVND (reference sequence). The ends lost 5 bases at V and 2 bases at J; junction bases unmatched: 3. The CDR3, as DNA: TGTGCCAGTAGTGATACAGGGGGCAATCAGCCCCAGCATTTT. Its translation: CASSDTGGNQPQHF.

The chain combines TRBV14 with TRBJ1-1; no firm D call. V lost 4 bases to trimming and J lost 0 bases, with 6 bases between them. The germline V gene encodes CDR1 SGHDN and CDR2 FVKESK. The CDR3 extends over 13 amino acids. CDR3 DNA sequence: TGTGCCAGCAGCCTAGCTCTGAACACTGAAGCTTTCTTT. It yields the protein CASSLALNTEAFF.

In this sample, this clone turned up a few times. The chain carries TRBV5-4 and TRBJ1-1; TRBD1 matches at 11 bases. Losses at the gene ends were 4 bases for V and 4 bases for J; bases not matched to a gene: 6. The CDR3 sequence is 15 residues long. The germline V gene has CDR1 SGHNT and CDR2 YYREEE (reference sequence). The CDR3 spells CASSPGTGGRTEAFF. CDR3 DNA: TGTGCCAGCAGCCCAGGGACAGGGGGACGCACTGAAGCTTTCTTT.

The V gene is TRBV28, the J gene TRBJ2-7, with 7 bases that match TRBD2. After removal of 6 bases from V and 8 bases from J, the junction contained 10 bases not matched to a gene. The germline gives CDR1 MDHEN, CDR2 SYDVKM. CDR3 length equals 13 residues. The CDR3 sequence is CASRGHRGVKQYF. CDR3 DNA: TGTGCCAGCAGGGGGCACCGGGGGGTTAAGCAGTACTTC. The variable domain in full, with the rest retrieved from reference TRBV28 and TRBJ2-7, is DVKVTQSSRYLVKRTGEKVFLECVQDMDHENMFWYRQDPGLGLRLIYFSYDVKMKEKGDIPEGYSVSREKKERFSLILESASTNQTSMYLCASRGHRGVKQYFGPGTRLTVT.

As for this clone: An end of the junction differs from the germline gene, which may be a read error. The V gene is TRBV13, the J gene TRBJ2-1, with TRBD1 matching over 7 bases. In germline, CDR1 is PRHDT, CDR2 FYEKMQ (reference sequence). CDR3 length equals 13 residues. CDR3 protein: CASSRTGSGGQLF. The CDR3 bases are TGTGCCAGCAGCCGAACTGGTTCTGGGGGACAGCTCTTC.

The genes are TRBV30 and TRBJ1-1; D is ambiguous. The germline gives CDR1 GTSNPN, CDR2 SVGIG (reference sequence). V was pared by 0 bases and J by 3 bases, with 8 bases between. The CDR3 sequence is 13 residues long. The CDR3 is CAWSVHRDTEAFF. CDR3 nucleotide sequence: TGTGCCTGGAGTGTACATCGGGACACTGAAGCTTTCTTT. The whole variable domain, remainder taken from reference TRBV30 and TRBJ1-1, is SQTIHQWPATLVQPVGSPLSLECTVEGTSNPNLYWYRQAAGRGLQLLFYSVGIGQISSEVPQNLSASRPQDRQFILSSKKLLLSDSGFYLCAWSVHRDTEAFFGQGTRLTVV.

The V gene is TRBV2, the J gene TRBJ1-6; 11 bases fit TRBD1. Germline V gene data show CDR1 as SNHLY and CDR2 as FYNNEI. The trim removed 7 bases at V and 0 bases at J, leaving 2 bases unmatched. This CDR3 is built from 16 residues. The CDR3 is CASTGQGASYNSPLHF. The DNA of the CDR3 is TGTGCCAGCACTGGACAGGGGGCCTCCTATAATTCACCCCTCCACTTT.

The chain's CDR3 is CAWSARTGLSETQYF. Here the CDR3 DNA reads TGTGCCTGGAGTGCCAGGACAGGGTTGTCAGAGACCCAGTACTTC. This sequence joins TRBV30 and TRBJ2-5; TRBD1 matches at 8 bases. The CDR3 runs to 15 residues. The V segment lost 1 base and the J segment 4 bases; nucleotides outside the gene matches: 8. Looked up from germline, CDR1 is GTSNPN and CDR2 is SVGIG (reference sequence).

The genes are TRBV7-8 and TRBJ1-1, with a possible D match to TRBD1 (5 bases). The CDR3 sequence is 12 residues long. Germline lookup yields CDR1 SGHVS and CDR2 FQNEAQ. The V gene lost 6 bases and the J gene lost 5 bases, with 10 bases spanning the gap. The DNA for the CDR3 is TGTGCCAGCAGACAATCAGGGACTGAAGCTTTCTTT. Its translation is CASRQSGTEAFF.

The chain carries TRBV30 and TRBJ2-3, with D unclear. CDR1 GTSNPN and CDR2 SVGIG come from the germline V gene (reference sequence). V dropped 0 bases and J dropped 0 bases, with 7 bases sitting between them. The CDR3 has 14 residues. The CDR3 is CAWSVAGSTDTQYF. Written as DNA, the CDR3 is TGTGCCTGGAGTGTTGCAGGAAGCACAGATACGCAGTATTTT.

CDR3 loop: CAWSRWTGKGEQYF. The DNA for the CDR3 is TGTGCCTGGAGTCGATGGACAGGGAAGGGCGAGCAGTACTTC. The chain uses TRBV30 and TRBJ2-7, with 8 bases identical to TRBD1. The CDR3 runs 14 residues. V was clipped by 2 bases and J by 6 bases; unmatched bases: 9. Germline V gives CDR1 GTSNPN, CDR2 SVGIG (reference sequence).

This chain joins TRBV5-1 and TRBJ2-1; 7 nucleotides match TRBD1. The V segment lost 4 bases and the J segment 1 base; nucleotides outside the gene matches: 5. This CDR3 is 15 amino acids long. CDR1 is SGHRS, CDR2 YFSETQ, per germline. The CDR3: CASSTGQTSYNEQFF. The CDR3 bases are TGCGCCAGCAGCACGGGACAGACATCCTACAATGAGCAGTTCTTC.

V usage is TRBV4-1 and J usage is TRBJ1-3, with 9 positions matching TRBD1. This CDR3 has 16 residues. Germline CDR1 MGHRA, CDR2 YSYEKL. The V gene end was trimmed by 4 bases and the J gene end by 4 bases; junction bases not matched to a gene: 8. CDR3 DNA sequence: TGCGCCAGCAGCCTAACCTGGGACAGGGTCGGAAACACCATATATTTT. It yields the protein CASSLTWDRVGNTIYF.

This rearrangement joins TRBV9 to TRBJ2-5; 8 bases map to TRBD2. Germline V gene sequence: CDR1 SGDLS, CDR2 YYNGEE. This CDR3 spans 14 amino acids. With V trimmed by 3 bases and J by 5 bases, 6 bases remained unmatched. The CDR3 is CASSAGGGRETQYF. DNA for the CDR3: TGTGCCAGCAGCGCGGGAGGGGGACGGGAGACCCAGTACTTC.

CDR3 amino acids: CASSQEANYNEQFF. The CDR3 nucleotides read TGCGCCAGCAGCCAAGAGGCCAACTACAATGAGCAGTTCTTC. This sequence joins TRBV5-1 and TRBJ2-1; D call uncertain. Germline assignment: CDR1 SGHRS and CDR2 YFSETQ. This CDR3 is 14 amino acids long. V was clipped by 4 bases and J by 3 bases, with 11 bases between them.

The J gene is TRBJ2-3, the V gene TRBV10-1, with D possibly being TRBD2 (5 bases). With 0 bases removed from V and 1 base from J, the gap between germline ends came to 8 bases. The V gene's germline CDR1 is WNHNN and CDR2 SYGVQD (reference sequence). The CDR3 is 15 amino acids. CDR3 DNA: TGCGCCAGCAGTGAGTCGAACGGGGGCACAGATACGCAGTATTTT. The encoded protein is CASSESNGGTDTQYF.

The chain carries TRBV28 and TRBJ1-1; the D is unclear. This CDR3 is built from 13 residues. The ends were cut back, 1 base at V and 0 bases at J, with 3 bases in the middle. The germline gives CDR1 MDHEN, CDR2 SYDVKM. The CDR3 region has the DNA TGTGCCAGCAGTTTATCAGTGAACACTGAAGCTTTCTTT. This gives the protein CASSLSVNTEAFF.

The chain uses TRBV28 and TRBJ1-2; possible D gene TRBD1, 5 bases. The CDR3 runs to 12 residues. Germline lookup yields CDR1 MDHEN and CDR2 SYDVKM. V lost 6 bases and J lost 4, with 9 bases in between. CDR3 residues: CASRDSFYGYTF. CDR3 in DNA: TGTGCCAGCAGAGACAGTTTCTATGGCTACACCTTC.

The rearrangement links TRBV7-8 to TRBJ1-2, with D perhaps TRBD1 (6 bases). The germline V and J ends were trimmed by 11 bases and 4 bases, with 17 bases remaining between them. This CDR3 has 13 amino acids. The germline V gene has CDR1 SGHVS and CDR2 FQNEAQ. The CDR3 sequence is CAVMGARGYGYTF. The CDR3 DNA is TGTGCCGTGATGGGGGCGCGAGGCTATGGCTACACCTTC.

The chain links TRBV7-6 to TRBJ2-1; possibly TRBD1 for D (6 bases). V lost 0 bases, J lost 3 bases, and 15 bases lay in between. CDR3 length equals 17 residues. Per germline, CDR1 SGHVS and CDR2 FNYEAQ. CDR3 DNA sequence: TGTGCCAGCAGCTTAGCGCCGGGACACGGAAACTACAATGAGCAGTTCTTC. This encodes CASSLAPGHGNYNEQFF.

The chain recombines TRBV7-6 with TRBJ2-3, with D possibly being TRBD2 (7 bases). Trimming left V 0 bases short and J 2 bases short, with 21 bases between. The CDR3 sequence is 19 residues long. In germline, CDR1 is SGHVS, CDR2 FNYEAQ. CDR3 nucleotide sequence: TGTGCCAGCAGCTTAGCACCTAGGGGGGGGCGGTCCCCCACAGATACGCAGTATTTT. Protein: CASSLAPRGGRSPTDTQYF.

The rearrangement uses TRBV18 and TRBJ2-7; 13 bases line up with TRBD2. Germline values: CDR1 KGHSH, CDR2 LQKENI. V trimming: 3 bases; J trimming: 6 bases; junction bases outside the gene matches: 8. The CDR3 spans 16 residues. The CDR3, as DNA: TGTGCCAGCTCACCTGCCGGACTAGCGGGAGCCGGCGAGCAGTACTTC. Translated: CASSPAGLAGAGEQYF.

In its sample, this clone was seen once. This chain joins TRBV6-1 and TRBJ1-5; D possibly corresponds to TRBD1 (6 bases). Germline V gene data show CDR1 as MNHNS and CDR2 as SASEGT. Trimming cost V 3 bases and J 1 base, with 16 bases left between them. The CDR3 has 17 amino acids. Here the CDR3 DNA reads TGTGCCAGCAGTGACAAGGGGACAACGTGGAGCAATCAGCCCCAGCATTTT. Protein: CASSDKGTTWSNQPQHF.

The rearrangement uses TRBV2 and TRBJ2-7; D unclear. Germline lookup yields CDR1 SNHLY and CDR2 FYNNEI. This CDR3 spans 15 amino acids. The germline V and J ends were trimmed by 6 bases and 2 bases, with 17 bases remaining between them. CDR3 sequence reads: CASSGTLATTYEQYF. CDR3 bases: TGTGCCAGCAGCGGTACCCTGGCGACAACCTACGAGCAGTACTTC.

The rearrangement uses TRBV27 and TRBJ2-2; D uncertain. CDR1 is MNHEY, CDR2 SMNVEV, per germline (reference sequence). The CDR3 is 16 residues long. Trimming shortened V by 4 bases and J by 1 base, and 13 bases separated the two germline ends. CDR3 nucleotide sequence: TGTGCCAGCAGTTACCGCCTTACACAGAACACCGGGGAGCTGTTTTTT. The encoded protein is CASSYRLTQNTGELFF.